Sequencing of this T cell receptor (beta chain) was carried out in a study of blood T cell repertoires in COVID-19. On the study more broadly: Donors in the United States, Italy and Spain gave samples during acute or convalescent COVID-19. PBMCs, B-cell-depleted T cells, or T cells provided the cDNA or gDNA that made up the material.

The repertoire was sequenced with immunoSEQ multiplex PCR; TCRdb's copy has only in-frame clones and lacks some. In the table there are 10,000 or so clones, around 81% of which are singletons. The CDR3 runs to 17 residues. CDR1 SEHNR and CDR2 FQNEAQ come from the germline V gene (reference sequence). V lost 2 bases, J lost 5 bases, and 13 bases stayed unmatched. The gene calls are TRBV7-9 and TRBJ2-7; TRBD2 aligns across 9 bases. This clonotype originated in a human donor in a cohort sampled during active COVID-19. What was sequenced was peripheral blood. CDR3 sequence reads: CASSLWAAGGRMDEQYF. CDR3 DNA: TGTGCCAGCAGCTTATGGGCCGCGGGGGGGCGCATGGACGAGCAGTACTTC.